This TCR beta chain came from a study of OX40 agonist ivuxolimab in advanced cancers. Sequenced by immunoSEQ multiplex PCR; TCRdb stores in-frame clones only, minus some. This sample has around 83,000 clones, with roughly nine tenths found just once. The table lists this clone with a count of one. Losses at the gene ends were 2 bases for V and 2 bases for J; bases not matched to a gene: 5. CDR3 length equals 16 residues. Germline V lookup: CDR1 SGHTA, CDR2 FQGNSA. This TCR was sampled from an adult with an advanced solid tumor such as melanoma, head and neck, liver or kidney cancer. The specimen was CD4+ or CD8+ T cells sorted from blood, collected in a trial of the OX40 agonist ivuxolimab. The J gene is TRBJ2-2, the V gene TRBV7-2; 7 nucleotides align to TRBD1. The CDR3 region is CASSLYRGVNTGELFF. CDR3 DNA sequence: TGTGCCAGCAGCTTATACAGGGGCGTTAACACCGGGGAGCTGTTTTTT.